The rows below give T cell receptor beta chains drawn from one sample of a study of PD-L1 blockade in urothelial cancer. TCRdb's copy holds only in-frame clones and misses some; the assay was immunoSEQ multiplex PCR. This sample has about 52,000 clones, with 84% found just once. The source material was PBMCs, sampled around atezolizumab (anti-PD-L1) treatment. The receptor source for this set is a man aged 50 to 59 with urothelial cancer. Both conserved end residues are part of each CDR3. Fields, in order: clone size, V gene, J gene, D gene, CDR3 DNA, CDR3 protein. A D gene is named only where the DNA matches it firmly. Clone size appears in some rows only: once, few, many, or a class for an expanded clone.

size: NA
V: TRBV5-8
J: TRBJ2-3
D: TRBD2
DNA: TGTGCCAGCAGCTTCGACTCGGGACTAGCGGGGATCACAGATACGCAGTATTTT
CDR3: CASSFDSGLAGITDTQYF

size: few
V: TRBV29-1
J: TRBJ2-5
D: NA
DNA: TGCAGCGTTGAAGGGCTGTCACAAGAGACCCAGTACTTC
CDR3: CSVEGLSQETQYF

size: once
V: TRBV18
J: TRBJ1-2
D: TRBD1
DNA: TGTGCCAGCTCACCCGACAGGGGGCGCGATGGCTACACCTTC
CDR3: CASSPDRGRDGYTF

size: NA
V: TRBV18
J: TRBJ1-2
D: NA
DNA: TGTGCCAGCTCACCGATCCCGGGATCGGAAGGCTACACCTTC
CDR3: CASSPIPGSEGYTF

size: few
V: TRBV27
J: TRBJ1-2
D: NA
DNA: TGTGCCAGCAGAGGAACAGCAGAACCCTATGGCTACACCTTC
CDR3: CASRGTAEPYGYTF

size: once
V: TRBV11-3
J: TRBJ1-5
D: TRBD1
DNA: TGTGCCAGCAGTCAGGACAGGGGCAGCCAGCCCCAGCATTTT
CDR3: CASSQDRGSQPQHF

size: NA
V: TRBV6-5
J: TRBJ1-2
D: TRBD1
DNA: TGTGCCAGCAGAACCGGACAGGGGAGTAAGGGCTACACCTTC
CDR3: CASRTGQGSKGYTF

size: NA
V: TRBV5-1
J: TRBJ2-1
D: NA
DNA: TGCGCCAGCAGCGACGAGAGACAGAGATACAATGAGCAGTTCTTC
CDR3: CASSDERQRYNEQFF

size: once
V: TRBV28
J: TRBJ2-1
D: TRBD2
DNA: TGTGCCAGCAGTTTACGTAGAGGCGGGGGGGCTGAGCAGTTCTTC
CDR3: CASSLRRGGGAEQFF

size: NA
V: TRBV7-2
J: TRBJ2-1
D: TRBD1
DNA: TGTGCCAGCAGCTTAGATTCGGGGGACAGGGGAAGGTGGCAGTTCTTC
CDR3: CASSLDSGDRGRWQFF